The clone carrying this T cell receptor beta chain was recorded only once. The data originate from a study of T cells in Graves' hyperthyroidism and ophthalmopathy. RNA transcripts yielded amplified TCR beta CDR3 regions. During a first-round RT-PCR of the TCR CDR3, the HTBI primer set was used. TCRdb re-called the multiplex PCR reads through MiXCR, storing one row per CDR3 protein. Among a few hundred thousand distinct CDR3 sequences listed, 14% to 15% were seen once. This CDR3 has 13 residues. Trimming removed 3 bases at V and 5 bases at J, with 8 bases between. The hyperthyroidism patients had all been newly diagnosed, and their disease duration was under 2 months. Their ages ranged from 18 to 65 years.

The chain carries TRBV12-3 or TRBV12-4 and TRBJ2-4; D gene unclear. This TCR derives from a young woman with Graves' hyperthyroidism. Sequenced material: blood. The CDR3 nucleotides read TGTGCCAGCAGTTTCGGCGGCCAAAACATTCAGTACTTC. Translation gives CASSFGGQNIQYF.